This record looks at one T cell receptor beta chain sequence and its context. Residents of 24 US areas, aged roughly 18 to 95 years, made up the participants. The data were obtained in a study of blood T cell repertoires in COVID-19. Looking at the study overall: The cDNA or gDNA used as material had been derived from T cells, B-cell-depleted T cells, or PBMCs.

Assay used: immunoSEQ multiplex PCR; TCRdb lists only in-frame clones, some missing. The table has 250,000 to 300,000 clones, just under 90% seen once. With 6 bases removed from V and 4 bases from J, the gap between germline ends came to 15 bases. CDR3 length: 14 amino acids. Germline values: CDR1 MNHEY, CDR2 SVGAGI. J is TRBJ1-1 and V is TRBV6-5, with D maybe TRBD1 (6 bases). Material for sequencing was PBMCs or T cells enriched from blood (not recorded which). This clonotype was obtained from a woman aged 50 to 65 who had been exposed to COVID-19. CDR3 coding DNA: TGTGCCAGCAGACCCGCGGGGGCAAGCACTGAAGCTTTCTTT. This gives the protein CASRPAGASTEAFF.